This T cell receptor beta chain was found in a study of neurological immune-mediated disorders. The germline gives CDR1 LNHDA, CDR2 SQIVND (reference sequence). The CDR3 consists of 13 residues. Trimming stripped 10 bases from V and 2 bases from J, with 12 bases between. 5'RACE with 10-nucleotide random UMIs produced the cDNA. From the 5' RACE reads, TCRdb called clonotypes with MiXCR, one entry per CDR3 protein. The repertoire consists of roughly 36,000 distinct CDR3 sequences, with 7% to 8.5% occurring once and the leading ten covering 5.7%. This clonotype was counted many times. This sequence originates from a man aged 45 to 65 in good health. The sample consisted of CD4+ T cells from blood. The V and J genes are TRBV19 and TRBJ1-5; possibly TRBD1 for D (5 bases). Written as DNA, the CDR3 is TGTGCCACAAAAAGGGGTGGCAATCAGCCCCAGCATTTT. As protein: CATKRGGNQPQHF.